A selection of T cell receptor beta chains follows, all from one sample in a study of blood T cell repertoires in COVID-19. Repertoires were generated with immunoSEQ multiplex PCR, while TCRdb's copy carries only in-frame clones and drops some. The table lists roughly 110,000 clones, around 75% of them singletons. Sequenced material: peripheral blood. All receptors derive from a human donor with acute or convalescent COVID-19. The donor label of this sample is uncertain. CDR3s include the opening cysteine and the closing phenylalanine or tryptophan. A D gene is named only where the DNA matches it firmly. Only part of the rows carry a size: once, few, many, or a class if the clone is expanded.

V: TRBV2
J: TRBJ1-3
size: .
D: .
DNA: TGTGCCAGCAGTGAAGGCCAGGGGACTGGAAACACCATATATTTT
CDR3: CASSEGQGTGNTIYF

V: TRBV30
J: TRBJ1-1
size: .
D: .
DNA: TGTGCCTGGAGGCTTATACAGGGAAAGACTGAAGCTTTCTTT
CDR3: CAWRLIQGKTEAFF

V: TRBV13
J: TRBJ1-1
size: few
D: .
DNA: TGTGCCAGCACCCCAACTCGGGGGGCGAGCACTGAAGCTTTCTTT
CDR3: CASTPTRGASTEAFF

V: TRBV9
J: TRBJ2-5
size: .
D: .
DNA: TGTGCCAGCAGCGCCCTGACTAGTCTCCAAGAGACCCAGTACTTC
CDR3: CASSALTSLQETQYF

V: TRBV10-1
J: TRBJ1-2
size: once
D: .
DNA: TGCGCCAGCACGTCAGGGGAAGAGTACTATGGCTACACCTTC
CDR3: CASTSGEEYYGYTF

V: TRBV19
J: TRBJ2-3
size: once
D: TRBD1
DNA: TGTGCCAGTAGTAGGGACAGGGCAGATACGCAGTATTTT
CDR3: CASSRDRADTQYF

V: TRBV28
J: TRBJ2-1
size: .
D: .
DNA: TGTGCCAGCAGTTTATGGGGGGCGTACAATGAGCAGTTCTTC
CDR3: CASSLWGAYNEQFF

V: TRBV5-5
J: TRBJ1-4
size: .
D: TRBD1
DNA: TGTGCCAGCAGCTATGCCAGGGGGCGGACTAATGAAAAACTGTTTTTT
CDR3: CASSYARGRTNEKLFF

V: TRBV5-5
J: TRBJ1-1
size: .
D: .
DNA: TGTGCCAGCAGCCGAAACAAACAGGGCGCTAACACTGAAGCTTTCTTT
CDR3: CASSRNKQGANTEAFF

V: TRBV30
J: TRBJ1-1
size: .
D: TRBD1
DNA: TGTGCCTGGAGTGAGGGACAGGTTGAAGCTTTCTTT
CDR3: CAWSEGQVEAFF

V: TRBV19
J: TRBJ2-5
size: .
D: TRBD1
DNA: TGTGCCAGTAAGGGGACAGGGGGTGGAGAGACCCAGTACTTC
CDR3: CASKGTGGGETQYF

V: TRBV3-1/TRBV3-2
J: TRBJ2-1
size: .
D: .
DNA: TGTGCCAGCAGCCCGAGGAGACCCTACAATGAGCAGTTCTTC
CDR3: CASSPRRPYNEQFF

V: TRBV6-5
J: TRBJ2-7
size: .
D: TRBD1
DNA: TGTGCCAGCACTCACCGGGACAGGGGGTACGAGCAGTACTTC
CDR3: CASTHRDRGYEQYF

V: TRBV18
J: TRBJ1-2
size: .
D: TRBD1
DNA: TGTGCCAGCTCACCACTTGGGACAGACTATGGCTACACCTTC
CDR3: CASSPLGTDYGYTF

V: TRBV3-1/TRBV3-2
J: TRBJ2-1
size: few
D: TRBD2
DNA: TGTGCCAGCAGTCATGGACTAGCCGCCAATGAGCAGTTCTTC
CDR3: CASSHGLAANEQFF

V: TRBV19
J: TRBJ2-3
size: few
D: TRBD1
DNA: TGTGCCAGTGGTAGGGACAGGGAGACAGATACGCAGTATTTT
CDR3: CASGRDRETDTQYF

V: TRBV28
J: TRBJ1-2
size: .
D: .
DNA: TGTGCCAGCAGCCCAGAAGTAAACTATGGCTACACCTTC
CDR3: CASSPEVNYGYTF

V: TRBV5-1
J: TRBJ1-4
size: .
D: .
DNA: TGCGCCAGCAGCGAGGTGGAAAATGAAAAACTGTTTTTT
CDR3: CASSEVENEKLFF

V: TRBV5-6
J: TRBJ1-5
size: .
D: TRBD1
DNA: TGTGCCAGCAGCTCTGACAGGGTAGGCAATCAGCCCCAGCATTTT
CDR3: CASSSDRVGNQPQHF

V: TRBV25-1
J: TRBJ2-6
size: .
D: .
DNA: TGTGCCAGCAGTGAATCTGTCCCCGGGGCCAACGTCCTGACTTTC
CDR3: CASSESVPGANVLTF